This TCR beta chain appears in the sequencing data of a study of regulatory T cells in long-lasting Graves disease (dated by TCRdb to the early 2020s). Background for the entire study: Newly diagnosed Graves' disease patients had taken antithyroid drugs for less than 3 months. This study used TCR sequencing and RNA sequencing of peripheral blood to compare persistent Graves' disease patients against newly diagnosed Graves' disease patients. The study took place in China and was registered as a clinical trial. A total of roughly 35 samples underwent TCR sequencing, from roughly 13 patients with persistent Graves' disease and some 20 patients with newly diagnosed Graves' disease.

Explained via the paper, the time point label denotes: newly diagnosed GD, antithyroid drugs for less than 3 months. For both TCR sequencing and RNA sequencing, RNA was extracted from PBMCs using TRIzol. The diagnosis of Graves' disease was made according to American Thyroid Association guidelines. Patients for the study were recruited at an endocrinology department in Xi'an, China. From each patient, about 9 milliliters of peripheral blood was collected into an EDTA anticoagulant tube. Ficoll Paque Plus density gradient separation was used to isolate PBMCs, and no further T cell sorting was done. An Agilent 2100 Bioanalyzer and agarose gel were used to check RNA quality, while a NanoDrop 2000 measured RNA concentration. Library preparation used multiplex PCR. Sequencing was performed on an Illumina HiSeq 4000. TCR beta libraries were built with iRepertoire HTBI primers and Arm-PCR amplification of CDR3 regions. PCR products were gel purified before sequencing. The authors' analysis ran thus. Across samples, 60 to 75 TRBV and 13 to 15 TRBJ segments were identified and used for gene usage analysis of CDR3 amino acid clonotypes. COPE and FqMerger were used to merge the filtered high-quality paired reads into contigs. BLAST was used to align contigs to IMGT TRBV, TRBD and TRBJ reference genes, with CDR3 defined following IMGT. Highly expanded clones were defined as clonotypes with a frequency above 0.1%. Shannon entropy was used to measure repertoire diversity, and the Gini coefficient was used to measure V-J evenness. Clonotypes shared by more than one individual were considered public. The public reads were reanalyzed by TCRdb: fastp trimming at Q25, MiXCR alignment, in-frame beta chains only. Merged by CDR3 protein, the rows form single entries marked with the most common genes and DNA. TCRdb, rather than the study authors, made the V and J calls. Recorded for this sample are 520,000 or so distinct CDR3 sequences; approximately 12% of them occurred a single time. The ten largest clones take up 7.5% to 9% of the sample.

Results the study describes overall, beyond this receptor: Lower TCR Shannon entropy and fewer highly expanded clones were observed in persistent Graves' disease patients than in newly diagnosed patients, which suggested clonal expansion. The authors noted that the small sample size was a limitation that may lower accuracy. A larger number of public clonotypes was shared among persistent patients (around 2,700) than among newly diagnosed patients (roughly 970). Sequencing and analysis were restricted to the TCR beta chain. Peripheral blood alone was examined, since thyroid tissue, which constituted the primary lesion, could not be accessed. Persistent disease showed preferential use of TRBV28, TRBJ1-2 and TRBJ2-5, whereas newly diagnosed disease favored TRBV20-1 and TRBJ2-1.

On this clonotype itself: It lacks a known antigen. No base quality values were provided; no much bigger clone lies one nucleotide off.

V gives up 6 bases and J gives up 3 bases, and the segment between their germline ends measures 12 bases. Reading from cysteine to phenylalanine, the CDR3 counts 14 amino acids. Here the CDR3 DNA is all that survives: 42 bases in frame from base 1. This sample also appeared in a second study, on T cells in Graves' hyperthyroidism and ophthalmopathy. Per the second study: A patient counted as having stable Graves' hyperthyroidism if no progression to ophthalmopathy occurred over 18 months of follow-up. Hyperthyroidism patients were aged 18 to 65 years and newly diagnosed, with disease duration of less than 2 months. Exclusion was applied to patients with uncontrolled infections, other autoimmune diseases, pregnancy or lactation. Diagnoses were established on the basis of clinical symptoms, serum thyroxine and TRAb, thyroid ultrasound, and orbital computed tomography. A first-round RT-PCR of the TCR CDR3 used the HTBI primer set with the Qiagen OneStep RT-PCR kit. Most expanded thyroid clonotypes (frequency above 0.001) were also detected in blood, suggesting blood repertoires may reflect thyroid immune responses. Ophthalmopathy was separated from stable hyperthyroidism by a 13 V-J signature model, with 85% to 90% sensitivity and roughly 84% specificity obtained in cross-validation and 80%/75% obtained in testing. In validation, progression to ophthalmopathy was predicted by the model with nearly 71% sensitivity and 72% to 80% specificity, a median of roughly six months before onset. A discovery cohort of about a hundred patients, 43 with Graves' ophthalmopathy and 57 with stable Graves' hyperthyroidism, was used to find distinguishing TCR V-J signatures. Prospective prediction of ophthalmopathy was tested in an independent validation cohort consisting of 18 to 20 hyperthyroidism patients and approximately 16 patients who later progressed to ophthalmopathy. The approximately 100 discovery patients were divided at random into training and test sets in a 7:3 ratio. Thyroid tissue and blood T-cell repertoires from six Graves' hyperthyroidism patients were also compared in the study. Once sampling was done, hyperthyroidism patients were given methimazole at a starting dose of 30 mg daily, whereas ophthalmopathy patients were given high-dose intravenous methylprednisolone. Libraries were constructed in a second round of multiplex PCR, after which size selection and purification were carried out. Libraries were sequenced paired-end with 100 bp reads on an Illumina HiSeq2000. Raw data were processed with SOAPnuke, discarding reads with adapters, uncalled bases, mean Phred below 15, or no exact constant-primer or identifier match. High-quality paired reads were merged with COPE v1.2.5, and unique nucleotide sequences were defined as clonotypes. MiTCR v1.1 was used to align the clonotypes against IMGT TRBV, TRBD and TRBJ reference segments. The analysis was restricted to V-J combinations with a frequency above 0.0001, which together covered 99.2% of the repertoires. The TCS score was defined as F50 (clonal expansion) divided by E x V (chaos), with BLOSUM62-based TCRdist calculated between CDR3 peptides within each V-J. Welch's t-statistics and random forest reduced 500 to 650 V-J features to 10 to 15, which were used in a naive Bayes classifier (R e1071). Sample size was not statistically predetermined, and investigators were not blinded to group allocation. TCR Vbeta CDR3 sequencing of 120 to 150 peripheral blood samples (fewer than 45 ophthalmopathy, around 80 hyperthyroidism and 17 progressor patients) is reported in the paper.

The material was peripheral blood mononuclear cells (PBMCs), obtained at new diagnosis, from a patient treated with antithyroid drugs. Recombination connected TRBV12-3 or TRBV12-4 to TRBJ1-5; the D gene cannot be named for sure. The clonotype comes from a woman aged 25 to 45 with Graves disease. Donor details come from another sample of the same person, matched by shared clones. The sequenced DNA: TGTGCCAGCAGCCCGGCACCTCTCAATCAGCCCCAGCATTTT. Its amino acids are CASSPAPLNQPQHF.